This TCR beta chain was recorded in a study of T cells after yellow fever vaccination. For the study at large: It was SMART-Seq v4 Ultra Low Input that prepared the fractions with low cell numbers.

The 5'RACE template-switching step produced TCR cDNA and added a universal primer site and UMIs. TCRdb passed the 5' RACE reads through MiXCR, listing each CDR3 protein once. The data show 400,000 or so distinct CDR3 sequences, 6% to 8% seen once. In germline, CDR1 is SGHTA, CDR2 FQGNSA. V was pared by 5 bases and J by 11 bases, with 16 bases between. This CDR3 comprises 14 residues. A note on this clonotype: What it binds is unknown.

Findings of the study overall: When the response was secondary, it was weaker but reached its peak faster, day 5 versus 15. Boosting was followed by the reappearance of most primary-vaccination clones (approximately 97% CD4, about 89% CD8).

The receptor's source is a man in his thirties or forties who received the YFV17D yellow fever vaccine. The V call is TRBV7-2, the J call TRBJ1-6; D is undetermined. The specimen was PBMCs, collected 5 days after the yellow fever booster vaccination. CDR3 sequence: CASSLGRMSAPLHF. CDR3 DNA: TGTGCCAGCAGCCTCGGACGGATGAGTGCACCCCTCCACTTT.